This TCR beta chain emerged from a study of blood T cell repertoires in COVID-19. At the level of the study: Nucleic acid was either cDNA or gDNA, and it came from T cells, B-cell-depleted T cells, or PBMCs.

Data came from immunoSEQ multiplex PCR; TCRdb stores just in-frame clones and leaves some out. The data show a few hundred thousand clones, roughly 90% seen once. The ends were cut back, 5 bases at V and 4 bases at J, with 8 bases in the middle. Germline V gives CDR1 SGHAT, CDR2 FQDESV (reference sequence). This CDR3 is built from 12 residues. The sequencing input was PBMCs or T cells enriched from blood (not recorded which). J is TRBJ1-2 and V is TRBV11-1; no reliable D call. The sequence derives from a man aged 25 to 40 who had been exposed to COVID-19. CDR3 region: CASSGRTYGYTF. CDR3 in DNA: TGTGCCAGCAGCGGGAGAACCTATGGCTACACCTTC.